This T cell receptor (beta chain) was identified in a study of blood T cells in healthy people across ages. The study drew donors from healthy Caucasian individuals in Russia aged roughly 6 to 90. This clonotype was observed a few times. Its antigen is unidentified. Through a sample-barcoded 5' primer and a J-beta primer mix, a second PCR was run for roughly 6 to 11 cycles. Each TCR beta cDNA got a 12-nucleotide random molecular identifier. Using its own MiXCR run on the 5' RACE reads, TCRdb lists one record per CDR3 protein. The sample has roughly 1.6 million distinct CDR3 sequences, roughly 32% seen once. Findings and limits, study-wide: No conclusive comparison of naive versus antigen-experienced cells was possible with unsorted PBMCs. Expanded clonotype changes were possibly confounded by unknown donor CMV status.

Germline trimming cut 5 bases from V and 7 bases from J; bases unmatched to any gene: 7. CDR1 SGHVS and CDR2 FNYEAQ come from the germline V gene. The CDR3 length is 15 residues. The source is a woman in her twenties or thirties in good health. The V call is TRBV7-6, the J call TRBJ2-1; TRBD2 aligns across 11 bases. The sequenced material came from blood. The CDR3 protein is CASSNSGRARNEQFF. The CDR3, as DNA: TGTGCCAGCAGCAATAGCGGGAGGGCCCGGAATGAGCAGTTCTTC. The full variable domain, completed using reference TRBV7-6 and TRBJ2-1, is GAGVSQSPRYKVTKRGQDVALRCDPISGHVSLYWYRQALGQGPEFLTYFNYEAQQDKSGLPNDRFSAERPEGSISTLTIQRTEQRDSAMYRCASSNSGRARNEQFFGPGTRLTVL.